The 17 T cell receptor beta chains given below trace back to one sample, sequenced in a study of shared clonotypes between healthy human individuals. The table came from immunoSEQ multiplex PCR; TCRdb's copy has only in-frame clones and leaves some out. The sample shows roughly 1,500,000 clones, about 98.5% of them seen only once. Input material: naive CD4+ T cells sorted from blood. The subset denotes: CD45RA+ positively selected. Source of these receptors: a man younger than 40 in good health.

The gene calls are TRBV27 and TRBJ2-1, with D perhaps matching TRBD2 (6 bases). V lost 2 bases, J lost 2 bases, and 10 bases lay in between. Germline lookup yields CDR1 MNHEY and CDR2 SMNVEV (reference sequence). This CDR3 is 15 amino acids long. For the CDR3, the DNA is TGTGCCAGCAGTTTAGCCGGGAGTGCCTACAATGAGCAGTTCTTC. As protein: CASSLAGSAYNEQFF.

Regarding this clone: The identical CDR3 is also encoded by other nucleotide sequences in the sample. CDR3 in amino acids: CASSLGGRYEQYF. In nucleotides, the CDR3 is TGTGCCAGCAGCTTGGGGGGGAGATACGAGCAGTACTTC. The chain has TRBV5-4 and TRBJ2-7, with D possibly called TRBD1 or TRBD2 (5 bases each). The CDR3 totals 13 residues. V was clipped by 0 bases and J by 4 bases, with 8 bases between them. Germline V gives CDR1 SGHNT, CDR2 YYREEE (reference sequence).

The V and J genes are TRBV2 and TRBJ2-7; TRBD1 might be the D (6 bases). Per the germline V gene, CDR1 is SNHLY and CDR2 is FYNNEI. CDR3 length: 13 amino acids. V shed 3 bases and J shed 5 bases, with 11 bases lying between them. CDR3 DNA sequence: TGTGCCAGCAGTGACCGGGGACAACACGAGCAGTACTTC. Its protein product is CASSDRGQHEQYF.

V and J are TRBV10-1 and TRBJ2-3, with 8 positions matching TRBD2. CDR3 length equals 17 residues. Germline V gives CDR1 WNHNN, CDR2 SYGVQD (reference sequence). V dropped 7 bases and J dropped 2; count of bases not matched to a gene: 14. In nucleotides, the CDR3 is TGCGCCAGCATCGAAAGGGGCCGACTAGCGCCCACAGATACGCAGTATTTT. Encoded protein: CASIERGRLAPTDTQYF.

The chain couples TRBV14 to TRBJ2-1; 11 bases fit TRBD2. Germline lookup yields CDR1 SGHDN and CDR2 FVKESK. CDR3 length: 17 amino acids. The junction had 4 bases not matched to a gene; V was cut back by 1 base and J by 2 bases. This CDR3 is CASSQGSGLAAYNEQFF. CDR3 DNA sequence: TGTGCCAGCAGCCAAGGATCGGGACTAGCGGCCTACAATGAGCAGTTCTTC.

The chain combines TRBV7-8 with TRBJ1-5; D unclear. The V and J ends lost 3 bases and 6 bases respectively, with 12 bases between them. Germline assignment: CDR1 SGHVS and CDR2 FQNEAQ. The CDR3 is 14 amino acids. The CDR3 coding sequence is TGTGCCAGCAGCTTCCTGGGATCCCGTCAGCCCCAGCATTTT. The encoded protein is CASSFLGSRQPQHF. Drawing the rest from reference TRBV7-8 and TRBJ1-5, the complete variable domain is GAGVSQSPRYKVAKRGQDVALRCDPISGHVSLFWYQQALGQGPEFLTYFQNEAQLDKSGLPSDRFFAERPEGSVSTLKIQRTQQEDSAVYLCASSFLGSRQPQHFGDGTRLSIL.

This chain's CDR3 is CATSRVTSYYNEQFF. The CDR3 nucleotides read TGTGCCACCAGCAGAGTTACGAGCTATTACAATGAGCAGTTCTTC. This rearrangement joins TRBV15 to TRBJ2-1, with D unresolved. CDR1 LNHNV and CDR2 YYDKDF come from the germline V gene (reference sequence). CDR3 length: 15 amino acids. V lost 1 base and J 4 bases, leaving 11 bases between the germline ends.

The rearrangement links TRBV5-1 to TRBJ1-1; TRBD1 agrees at 7 bases. With 1 base clipped from V and 1 base from J, the junction kept 7 bases outside the gene matches. The CDR3 runs 16 residues. Per germline, CDR1 SGHRS and CDR2 YFSETQ. The CDR3: CASSLRQGGENTEAFF. DNA for the CDR3: TGCGCCAGCAGCTTGAGACAGGGAGGGGAGAACACTGAAGCTTTCTTT.

The chain combines TRBV7-2 with TRBJ2-5; 7 bases match TRBD2. With V trimmed by 5 bases and J by 4 bases, 13 bases remained unmatched. The CDR3 length is 16 residues. CDR1 is SGHTA and CDR2 is FQGNSA in the germline V gene. The DNA of the CDR3 is TGTGCCAGCAGCATAAAGCGGGGAGGGCCTCTAGAGACCCAGTACTTC. This gives the protein CASSIKRGGPLETQYF.

The chain couples TRBV27 to TRBJ1-1; TRBD1 aligns across 10 bases. Germline V gives CDR1 MNHEY, CDR2 SMNVEV (reference sequence). This CDR3 region has 17 residues. The trim removed 8 bases at V and 1 base at J, leaving 13 bases unmatched. The CDR3 nucleotides are TGTGCCAGCGGACGATTTTCTCGACAGGGGGCGAACACTGAAGCTTTCTTT. This codes for CASGRFSRQGANTEAFF.

This clone was detected once. The V call is TRBV6-5, the J call TRBJ2-7, with D maybe TRBD2 (5 bases). CDR1 and CDR2 (germline): MNHEY, SVGAGI. This CDR3 region has 12 residues. The DNA of the CDR3 is TGTGCTTCGGGGTTTAACAGCTACGAGCAGTACTTC. As protein: CASGFNSYEQYF.

The V call is TRBV25-1, the J call TRBJ2-3; weak D call: TRBD1 (5 bases). Germline CDR1 and CDR2: MGHDK and SYGVNS. Trimming removed 4 bases at V and 7 bases at J, with 15 bases between. The CDR3 is made up of 14 amino acids. CDR3 residues: CASSGVGRRNTQYF. The CDR3 DNA follows: TGTGCCAGCAGTGGGGTGGGGCGTAGGAATACGCAGTATTTT.

V and J are TRBV5-1 and TRBJ2-7; D might be TRBD2 (6 bases). This CDR3 is 15 amino acids long. Germline V CDR1 and CDR2: SGHRS, YFSETQ. Trimming shortened V by 4 bases and J by 4 bases, and 18 bases separated the two germline ends. This chain's CDR3 is CASSVEGGMFYEQYF. Written as DNA, the CDR3 is TGCGCCAGCAGCGTGGAGGGCGGGATGTTTTACGAGCAGTACTTC.

The chain combines TRBV9 with TRBJ1-5, with D perhaps matching TRBD1 (5 bases). The V gene lost 4 bases and the J gene lost 7 bases, with 18 bases spanning the gap. The CDR3 has 15 amino acids. Germline V gives CDR1 SGDLS, CDR2 YYNGEE. The CDR3 region is CASSLGTLPGQPQHF. Written as DNA, the CDR3 is TGTGCCAGCAGCCTCGGGACGTTACCGGGGCAGCCCCAGCATTTT.

This sequence joins TRBV4-1 and TRBJ2-7; possible D gene TRBD1, 5 bases. The CDR3 extends over 18 amino acids. In germline, CDR1 is MGHRA, CDR2 YSYEKL. V gave up 1 base and J gave up 1 base, with 20 bases separating them. CDR3 region: CASSQALEDSLFSYEQYF. Here the CDR3 DNA reads TGCGCCAGCAGCCAAGCTTTGGAAGACAGTCTCTTTTCCTACGAGCAGTACTTC.

V is TRBV18 and J is TRBJ2-5; D is possibly TRBD2 (5 bases). In germline, CDR1 is KGHSH, CDR2 LQKENI. The CDR3 contains 16 residues. Trimming took 4 bases from V and 2 from J, leaving 17 bases between them. CDR3 sequence: CASSLTNGVQQETQYF. CDR3 DNA: TGTGCCAGCTCACTGACGAACGGGGTCCAACAAGAGACCCAGTACTTC.

This clone was observed a single time. The chain recombines TRBV5-1 with TRBJ2-7, with D possibly being TRBD1 (5 bases). Looked up from germline, CDR1 is SGHRS and CDR2 is YFSETQ. V lost 2 bases to trimming and J lost 2 bases, with 11 bases between them. The CDR3 has 14 residues. The CDR3, as DNA: TGCGCCAGCAGCTTTGACAGTACTCCCTACGAGCAGTACTTC. This translates into CASSFDSTPYEQYF. The full variable domain, with the rest looked up from reference TRBV5-1 and TRBJ2-7, is KAGVTQTPRYLIKTRGQQVTLSCSPISGHRSVSWYQQTPGQGLQFLFEYFSETQRNKGNFPGRFSGRQFSNSRSEMNVSTLELGDSALYLCASSFDSTPYEQYFGPGTRLTVT.